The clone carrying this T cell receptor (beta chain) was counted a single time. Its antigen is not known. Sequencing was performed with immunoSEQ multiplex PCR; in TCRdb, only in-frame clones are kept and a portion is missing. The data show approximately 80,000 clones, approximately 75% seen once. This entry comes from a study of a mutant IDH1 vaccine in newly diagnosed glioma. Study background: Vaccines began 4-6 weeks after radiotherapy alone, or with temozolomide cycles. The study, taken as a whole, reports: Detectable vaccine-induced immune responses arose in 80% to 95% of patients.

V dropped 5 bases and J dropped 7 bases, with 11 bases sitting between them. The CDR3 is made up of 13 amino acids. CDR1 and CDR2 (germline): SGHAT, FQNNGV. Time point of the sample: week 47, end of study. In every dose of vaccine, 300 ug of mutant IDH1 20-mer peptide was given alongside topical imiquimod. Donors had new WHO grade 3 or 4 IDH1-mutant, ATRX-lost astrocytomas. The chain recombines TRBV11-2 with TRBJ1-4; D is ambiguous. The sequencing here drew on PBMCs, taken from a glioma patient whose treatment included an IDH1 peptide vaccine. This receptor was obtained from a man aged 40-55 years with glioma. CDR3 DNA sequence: TGTGCCAGCAGCACGTGGGGAGGTGAAAAACTGTTTTTT. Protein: CASSTWGGEKLFF.